These 4 T cell receptor beta chains were all obtained from the same sample, sequenced in a study of cytomegalovirus exposure and HLA in healthy donors. The study ran its PCR with 60 Vbeta and 13 Jbeta primers. Produced via immunoSEQ multiplex PCR; TCRdb's table is partial and in-frame only. The table has roughly 180,000 clones, roughly 88% seen once. Specimen: PBMCs. These receptors all stem from a boy under 10 years old in good health and CMV-seronegative.

The chain links TRBV29-1 to TRBJ2-5; the match to TRBD1 covers 10 bases. This CDR3 is 14 amino acids long. In germline, CDR1 is SQVTM, CDR2 ANQGSEA. The V gene end was trimmed by 6 bases and the J gene end by 5 bases; junction bases not matched to a gene: 9. The CDR3 protein is CSVTTGQGRETQYF. The CDR3 nucleotides are TGCAGCGTCACTACGGGACAGGGGCGGGAGACCCAGTACTTC.

This chain links TRBV30 with TRBJ1-1; D is unclear. Trimming stripped 2 bases from V and 8 bases from J, with 12 bases between. Germline V gives CDR1 GTSNPN, CDR2 SVGIG (reference sequence). The CDR3 totals 12 residues. In DNA, the CDR3 is TGTGCCTGGAGTCTTGTGTCGGGGGAAGCTTTCTTT. Amino acids: CAWSLVSGEAFF.

The V and J genes are TRBV6-1 and TRBJ1-5, with D possibly TRBD1 on 5 matching bases. Trimming took 6 bases from V and 7 from J, leaving 19 bases between them. The CDR3 is made up of 15 amino acids. The germline CDR1 and CDR2 sequences are MNHNS and SASEGT. CDR3 sequence: CASRNPGFRMQPQHF. Here the CDR3 DNA reads TGTGCCAGCAGAAACCCAGGGTTCAGGATGCAGCCCCAGCATTTT.

The chain combines TRBV11-2 with TRBJ2-1; the match to TRBD2 covers 12 bases. CDR3 length: 18 residues. V was pared by 7 bases and J by 8 bases, with 18 bases of the junction left unmatched. Germline V lookup: CDR1 SGHAT, CDR2 FQNNGV. The CDR3 region has the DNA TGTGCCAGCAACCCACCACGGCCCCTAGCGGGAGGGCGAGATGAGCAGTTCTTC. Protein: CASNPPRPLAGGRDEQFF.